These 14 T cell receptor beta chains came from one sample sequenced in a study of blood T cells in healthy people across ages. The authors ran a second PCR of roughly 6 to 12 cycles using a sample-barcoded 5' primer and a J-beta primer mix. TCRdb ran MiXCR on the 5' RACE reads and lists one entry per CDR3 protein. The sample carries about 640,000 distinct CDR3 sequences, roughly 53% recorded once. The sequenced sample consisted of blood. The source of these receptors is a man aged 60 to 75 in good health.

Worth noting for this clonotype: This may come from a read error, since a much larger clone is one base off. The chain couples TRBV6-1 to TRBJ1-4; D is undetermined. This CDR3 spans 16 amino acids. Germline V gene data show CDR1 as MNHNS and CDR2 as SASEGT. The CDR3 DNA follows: TGTACCAGCAGTGGATTAAATCGGGGTAGTAATGAAAAACTGTTTTTT. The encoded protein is CTSSGLNRGSNEKLFF.

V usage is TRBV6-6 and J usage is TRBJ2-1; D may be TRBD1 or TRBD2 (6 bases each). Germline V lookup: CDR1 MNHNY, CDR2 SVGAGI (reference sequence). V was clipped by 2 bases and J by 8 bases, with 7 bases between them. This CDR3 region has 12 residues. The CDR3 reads CASSYRGDEQFF. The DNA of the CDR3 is TGTGCCAGCAGTTACAGGGGGGATGAGCAGTTCTTC.

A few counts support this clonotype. The CDR3 DNA reads TGCGCCAGCAGCCAAGATGAGTTCTACGAGCAGTACTTC. Its translation is CASSQDEFYEQYF. This rearrangement joins TRBV4-1 to TRBJ2-7; D gene ambiguous. The germline CDR1 and CDR2 sequences are MGHRA and YSYEKL. CDR3 length: 13 amino acids. V lost 0 bases, J lost 3 bases, and 6 bases lay in between.

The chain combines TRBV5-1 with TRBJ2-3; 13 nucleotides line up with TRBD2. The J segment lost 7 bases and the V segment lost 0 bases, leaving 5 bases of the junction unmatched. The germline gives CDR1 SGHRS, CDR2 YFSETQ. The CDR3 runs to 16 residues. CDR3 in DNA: TGCGCCAGCAGCTTGGGACTAGCGGGGGGATCCTATACGCAGTATTTT. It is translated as CASSLGLAGGSYTQYF.

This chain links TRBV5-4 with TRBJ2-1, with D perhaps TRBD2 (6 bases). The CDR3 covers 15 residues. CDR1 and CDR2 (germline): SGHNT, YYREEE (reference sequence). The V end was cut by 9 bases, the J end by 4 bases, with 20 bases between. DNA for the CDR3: TGTGCCATACCCCAGGGTGGCGGGGTTTACAATGAGCAGTTCTTC. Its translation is CAIPQGGGVYNEQFF.

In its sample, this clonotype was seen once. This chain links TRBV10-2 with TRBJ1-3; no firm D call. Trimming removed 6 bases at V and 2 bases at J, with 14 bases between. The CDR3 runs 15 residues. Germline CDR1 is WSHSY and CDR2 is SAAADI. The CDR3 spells CASRDPSAAGNTIYF. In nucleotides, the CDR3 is TGCGCCAGCAGGGACCCAAGCGCCGCTGGAAACACCATATATTTT.

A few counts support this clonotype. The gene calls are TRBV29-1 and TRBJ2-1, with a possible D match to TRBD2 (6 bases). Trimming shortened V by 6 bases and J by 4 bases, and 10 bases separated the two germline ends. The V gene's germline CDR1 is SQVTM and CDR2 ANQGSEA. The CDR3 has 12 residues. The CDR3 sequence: CSVASGYNEQFF. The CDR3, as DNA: TGCAGCGTCGCCAGCGGGTACAATGAGCAGTTCTTC.

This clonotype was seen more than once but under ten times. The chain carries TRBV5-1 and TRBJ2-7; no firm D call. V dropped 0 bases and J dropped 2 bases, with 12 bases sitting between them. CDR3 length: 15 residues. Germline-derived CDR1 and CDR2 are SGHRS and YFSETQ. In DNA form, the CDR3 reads TGCGCCAGCAGCTTGGGGGGTACGAATACCTACGAGCAGTACTTC. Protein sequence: CASSLGGTNTYEQYF. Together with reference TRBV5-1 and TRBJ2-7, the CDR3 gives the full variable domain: KAGVTQTPRYLIKTRGQQVTLSCSPISGHRSVSWYQQTPGQGLQFLFEYFSETQRNKGNFPGRFSGRQFSNSRSEMNVSTLELGDSALYLCASSLGGTNTYEQYFGPGTRLTVT.

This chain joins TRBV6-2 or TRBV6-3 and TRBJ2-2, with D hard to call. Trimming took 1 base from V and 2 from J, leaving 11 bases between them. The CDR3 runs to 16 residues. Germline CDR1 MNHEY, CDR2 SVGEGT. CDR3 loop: CASSYLKGYNTGELFF. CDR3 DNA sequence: TGTGCCAGCAGTTACTTAAAAGGGTACAACACCGGGGAGCTGTTTTTT.

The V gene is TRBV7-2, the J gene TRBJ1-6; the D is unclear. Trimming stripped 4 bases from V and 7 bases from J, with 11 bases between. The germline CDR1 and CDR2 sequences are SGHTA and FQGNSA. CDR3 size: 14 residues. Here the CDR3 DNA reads TGTGCCAGCAGCTCTGTCAGGTCAAATTCACCCCTCCACTTT. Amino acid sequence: CASSSVRSNSPLHF.

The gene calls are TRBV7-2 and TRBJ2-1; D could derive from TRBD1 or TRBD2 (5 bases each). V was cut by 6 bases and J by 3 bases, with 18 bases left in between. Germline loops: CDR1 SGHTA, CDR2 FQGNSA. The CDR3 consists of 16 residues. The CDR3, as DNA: TGTGCCAGCAGTCGCAGTCCGGGACGGAACTACAATGAGCAGTTCTTC. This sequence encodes CASSRSPGRNYNEQFF.

CDR3 nucleotide sequence: TGTGCCAGCAGCTTAGCATCGGAAGGGCGAGCCCAAGAGACCCAGTACTTC. This translates into CASSLASEGRAQETQYF. The chain combines TRBV7-9 with TRBJ2-5; no clear D. The germline V and J ends were trimmed by 0 bases and 1 base, with 15 bases remaining between them. CDR3 length equals 17 residues. Germline CDR1 reads SEHNR; CDR2 reads FQNEAQ (reference sequence).

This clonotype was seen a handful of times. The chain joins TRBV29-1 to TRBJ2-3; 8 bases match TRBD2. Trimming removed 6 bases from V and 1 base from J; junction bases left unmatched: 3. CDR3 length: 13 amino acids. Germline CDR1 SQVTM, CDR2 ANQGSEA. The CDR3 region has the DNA TGCAGCGTGGCGACTAGCGGCACAGATACGCAGTATTTT. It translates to CSVATSGTDTQYF.

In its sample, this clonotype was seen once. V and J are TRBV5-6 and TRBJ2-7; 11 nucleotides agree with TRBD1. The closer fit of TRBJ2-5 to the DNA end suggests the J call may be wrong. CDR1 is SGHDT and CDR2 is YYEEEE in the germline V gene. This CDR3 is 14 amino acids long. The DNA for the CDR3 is TGTGCCAGCAGCGGACAGGGGGCGTGGGAGACCCAGTACTTC. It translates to CASSGQGAWETQYF.